The 17 T cell receptor beta chains reported below all come from one sample, sequenced in a study of shared T cell receptors in the human thymus. Method: immunoSEQ multiplex PCR; TCRdb's copy keeps in-frame clones and lacks some. The data hold about 660,000 clones, with more than 75% observed a single time. These data also featured in a second study, about human thymus T cells.

Material for sequencing was thymocytes. These receptors all come from a boy under two years old with a congenital heart defect.

V is TRBV19 and J is TRBJ2-2; weak D call: TRBD1 (5 bases). CDR1 and CDR2 from the germline V gene are LNHDA and SQIVND (reference sequence). CDR3 size: 15 residues. The V and J ends lost 5 bases and 3 bases respectively, with 13 bases between them. CDR3 region: CASSLDSPDTGELFF. Here the CDR3 DNA reads TGTGCCAGTAGTCTCGACAGCCCTGACACCGGGGAGCTGTTTTTT. Variable domain in full (rest from reference TRBV19 and TRBJ2-2): DGGITQSPKYLFRKEGQNVTLSCEQNLNHDAMYWYRQDPGQGLRLIYYSQIVNDFQKGDIAEGYSVSREKKESFPLTVTSAQKNPTAFYLCASSLDSPDTGELFFGEGSRLTVL.

Here the CDR3 DNA reads TGCGCCAGCAGCCGCCAGACAGGGTCCTACGAGCAGTACTTC. Its translation: CASSRQTGSYEQYF. V and J are TRBV4-3 and TRBJ2-7; 7 nucleotides agree with TRBD1. This CDR3 is built from 14 residues. From germline, CDR1 is LGHNA and CDR2 YSLEER. Trimming took 4 bases from V and 1 from J; bases not matched to a gene: 4.

The chain's CDR3 is CASGYTGTGASEQYF. The CDR3 DNA reads as TGTGCTAGTGGTTATACCGGGACAGGGGCATCCGAGCAGTACTTC. The chain joins TRBV12-5 to TRBJ2-7; TRBD1 aligns across 10 bases. Germline values: CDR1 LGHNT, CDR2 FRNRAP. Trimming took 4 bases from V and 6 from J; bases not matched to a gene: 9. The CDR3 length is 15 residues.

The CDR3 nucleotides read TGCGCCAGCAGCTTGGGCGGGAGCGGGAGTACCTACGAGCAGTACTTC. Encoded protein: CASSLGGSGSTYEQYF. V usage is TRBV5-1 and J usage is TRBJ2-7; 8 nucleotides align to TRBD2. The germline V gene has CDR1 SGHRS and CDR2 YFSETQ. CDR3 length equals 16 residues. J was trimmed by 2 bases and V by 0 bases; bases with no gene match: 7.

The rearrangement links TRBV7-9 to TRBJ2-1; 8 bases align to TRBD2. The V gene end was trimmed by 2 bases and the J gene end by 3 bases; junction bases not matched to a gene: 3. The germline CDR1 and CDR2 sequences are SEHNR and FQNEAQ (reference sequence). There are 15 residues in the CDR3. The CDR3 here is CASSLPGRDYNEQFF. Written as DNA, the CDR3 is TGTGCCAGCAGCTTACCCGGGAGGGACTACAATGAGCAGTTCTTC.

J is TRBJ2-1 and V is TRBV6-5; 7 positions agree with TRBD1. Germline trimming cut 2 bases from V and 4 bases from J; bases unmatched to any gene: 8. The CDR3 runs to 16 residues. Germline V lookup: CDR1 MNHEY, CDR2 SVGAGI. DNA for the CDR3: TGTGCCAGCAGTTACGGGCCGGGACAGCCTTACAATGAGCAGTTCTTC. It specifies CASSYGPGQPYNEQFF.

The chain has TRBV11-3 and TRBJ2-7, with 7 nucleotides matching TRBD1. The CDR3 sequence is 15 residues long. With V trimmed by 5 bases and J by 0 bases, 7 bases remained unmatched. The germline gives CDR1 SGHNT, CDR2 YENEEA. CDR3 DNA sequence: TGTGCCAGCAGCACCGGGACAGACTACTCCTACGAGCAGTACTTC. Protein: CASSTGTDYSYEQYF.

This clone was seen only a few times. The rearrangement uses TRBV6-1 and TRBJ2-7; no definite D call. V was shortened by 0 bases and J by 3 bases, with 18 bases between the two germline ends. Germline CDR1 MNHNS, CDR2 SASEGT. The CDR3 is made up of 17 amino acids. In DNA form, the CDR3 reads TGTGCCAGCAGTGAAGCGTTCGCCCCACTCCCCGTCTACGAGCAGTACTTC. The encoded protein is CASSEAFAPLPVYEQYF.

The chain joins TRBV28 to TRBJ1-5; D not certain. The germline CDR1 and CDR2 sequences are MDHEN and SYDVKM. Trimming stripped 2 bases from V and 5 bases from J, with 4 bases between. The CDR3 has 12 amino acids. CDR3 bases: TGTGCCAGCAGTTTAATAGATCAGCCCCAGCATTTT. Translation gives CASSLIDQPQHF.

The count of this clone is one. The V gene is TRBV10-2, the J gene TRBJ1-2; D perhaps matches TRBD1 (6 bases). The CDR3 length is 14 residues. CDR1 and CDR2 from the germline V gene are WSHSY and SAAADI. The V and J ends lost 7 bases and 4 bases respectively, with 16 bases between them. CDR3 region: CASTWTAQSYGYTF. The CDR3 nucleotides are TGCGCCAGCACCTGGACAGCGCAAAGCTATGGCTACACCTTC.

This chain uses TRBV30 with TRBJ2-3; the match to TRBD2 covers 7 bases. The length of the CDR3 is 19 residues. Germline values: CDR1 GTSNPN, CDR2 SVGIG (reference sequence). Losses at the gene ends were 0 bases for V and 0 bases for J; bases not matched to a gene: 15. Written as DNA, the CDR3 is TGTGCCTGGAGTGTAAGGAGGCCTAGCGGAACCAATAGCACAGATACGCAGTATTTT. It codes for CAWSVRRPSGTNSTDTQYF.

The rearrangement uses TRBV6-5 and TRBJ1-1; D not certain. There are 14 residues in the CDR3. V was trimmed by 2 bases and J by 0 bases, leaving 7 bases between them. Germline lookup yields CDR1 MNHEY and CDR2 SVGAGI. For the CDR3, the DNA is TGTGCCAGCAGTTACCCCGACATGAACACTGAAGCTTTCTTT. This gives the protein CASSYPDMNTEAFF.

The V gene is TRBV4-3, the J gene TRBJ1-2, with D uncertain. CDR1 is LGHNA and CDR2 is YSLEER in the germline V gene. The V end lost 0 bases, the J end lost 2 bases, and 19 bases lay between the germline ends. The CDR3 contains 18 residues. Here the CDR3 reads CASSQERLSAGKNYGYTF. The DNA of the CDR3 is TGCGCCAGCAGCCAAGAACGGCTTTCGGCGGGGAAGAACTATGGCTACACCTTC.

This clone was counted a single time. The gene calls are TRBV27 and TRBJ2-3, with TRBD2 matching over 11 bases. The CDR3 is made up of 16 amino acids. Per the germline V gene, CDR1 is MNHEY and CDR2 is SMNVEV (reference sequence). With V trimmed by 3 bases and J by 4 bases, 6 bases remained unmatched. For the CDR3, the DNA is TGTGCCAGCAGTTTCTCCCCGGGACTAGCGGCAGATACGCAGTATTTT. Its translation is CASSFSPGLAADTQYF.

The chain recombines TRBV7-9 with TRBJ2-3; 11 bases fit TRBD2. With V trimmed by 5 bases and J by 2 bases, 6 bases remained unmatched. Germline CDR1 reads SEHNR; CDR2 reads FQNEAQ (reference sequence). There are 16 residues in the CDR3. CDR3 residues: CASSPRTSGPTDTQYF. The CDR3 nucleotides read TGTGCCAGCAGCCCACGGACTAGCGGGCCCACAGATACGCAGTATTTT.

The V and J genes are TRBV28 and TRBJ1-4; a possible D gene is TRBD1 (5 bases). Per germline, CDR1 MDHEN and CDR2 SYDVKM. V lost 8 bases and J lost 6, with 19 bases in between. This CDR3 has 15 residues. The CDR3 reads CASGGLKGMDEKLFF. The CDR3 nucleotides read TGTGCCAGCGGTGGGCTCAAGGGGATGGATGAAAAACTGTTTTTT. The variable domain in full, completed from reference TRBV28 and TRBJ1-4, reads DVKVTQSSRYLVKRTGEKVFLECVQDMDHENMFWYRQDPGLGLRLIYFSYDVKMKEKGDIPEGYSVSREKKERFSLILESASTNQTSMYLCASGGLKGMDEKLFFGSGTQLSVL.

Only one count was recorded for this clone. V gene TRBV2 combines with J gene TRBJ2-1; 11 bases fit TRBD2. The CDR3 runs to 14 residues. From germline, CDR1 is SNHLY and CDR2 FYNNEI. Unmatched junction bases numbered 4, after V lost 7 bases and J lost 5 bases. CDR3 loop: CASTTSGGNNEQFF. DNA for the CDR3: TGTGCCAGCACTACTAGCGGGGGCAACAATGAGCAGTTCTTC.